Each of the 10 T cell receptor beta chains below was sequenced from the same sample in a study of blood T cell repertoires in COVID-19. The assay was immunoSEQ multiplex PCR, and TCRdb's table has in-frame clones only and misses some. Of about 12,000 clones listed, just over 70% were seen once; the top ten hold 6% to 7%. Sequenced sample: peripheral blood. The receptors originated from a man aged 55-75 years with COVID-19, enrolled during active disease.

In nucleotides, the CDR3 is TGTGCCAGCATGGGACTAGCCGGAACCTACGAGCAGTACGTC. Translated, it gives CASMGLAGTYEQYV. The J gene is TRBJ2-7, the V gene TRBV6-5; 9 bases line up with TRBD2. J was trimmed by 2 bases and V by 7 bases; bases with no gene match: 6. CDR1 and CDR2 from the germline V gene are MNHEY and SVGAGI. CDR3 length: 14 residues.

This clone has more than one count but fewer than ten. The chain employs TRBV6-6 and TRBJ1-5; the match to TRBD1 covers 9 bases. The CDR3 is 14 residues long. Unmatched junction bases numbered 6, after V lost 6 bases and J lost 6 bases. CDR1 and CDR2 (germline): MNHNY, SVGAGI (reference sequence). The chain's CDR3 is CASSRGTGPQPQHF. The DNA for the CDR3 is TGTGCCAGCAGCCGTGGGACAGGGCCTCAGCCCCAGCATTTT.

The rearrangement uses TRBV27 and TRBJ2-4; weak D call: TRBD2 (6 bases). The CDR3 loop spans 15 amino acids. The V gene lost 3 bases and the J gene lost 0 bases, with 9 bases spanning the gap. Germline V gene lookup returns CDR1 MNHEY and CDR2 SMNVEV (reference sequence). CDR3 coding DNA: TGTGCCAGCAGTTTTAGCGGACTAGCCAAAAACATTCAGTACTTC. Translating it yields CASSFSGLAKNIQYF.

In nucleotides, the CDR3 is TGTGCCACCAGCAGAGAGATGGGGGCGATGTACAATGAGCAGTTCTTC. It yields the protein CATSREMGAMYNEQFF. The chain joins TRBV15 to TRBJ2-1; D possibly corresponds to TRBD1 (6 bases). This CDR3 has 16 amino acids. The germline CDR1 and CDR2 sequences are LNHNV and YYDKDF (reference sequence). Trimming cost V 0 bases and J 4 bases, with 13 bases left between them.

This rearrangement joins TRBV5-1 to TRBJ2-7; no reliable D call. Between the trimmed V and J ends, which lost 0 bases and 3 bases, there was a span of 10 bases. CDR1 and CDR2 (germline): SGHRS, YFSETQ. This CDR3 has 14 amino acids. This CDR3 reads CASSLVEDIYEQYF. CDR3 nucleotides: TGCGCCAGCAGCTTGGTTGAGGATATCTACGAGCAGTACTTC.

The chain has TRBV2 and TRBJ2-1; D not resolved. The germline CDR1 and CDR2 sequences are SNHLY and FYNNEI. V lost 8 bases, J lost 3 bases, and 14 bases lay in between. This CDR3 has 14 residues. The CDR3 loop is CASLGSSRYNEQFF. The CDR3 DNA reads TGTGCCAGCCTGGGCTCCTCCCGCTACAATGAGCAGTTCTTC.

The rearrangement joins TRBV4-3 to TRBJ2-5; TRBD2 aligns across 11 bases. Germline V gives CDR1 LGHNA, CDR2 YSLEER. CDR3 length: 19 residues. The trim removed 1 base at V and 1 base at J, leaving 11 bases unmatched. In DNA, the CDR3 is TGCGCCAGCAGCCAAGCCCCCGCCCTAGCGGGAGGCCTCCAAGAGACCCAGTACTTC. It yields the protein CASSQAPALAGGLQETQYF.

This clone has only a few counts. This rearrangement joins TRBV7-9 to TRBJ1-2; no definite D call. Germline V lookup: CDR1 SEHNR, CDR2 FQNEAQ (reference sequence). V gave up 5 bases and J gave up 4 bases, with 17 bases separating them. This CDR3 contains 15 residues. The CDR3 region has the DNA TGTGCCAGCAGCCCGGAGGGCAGTCTGTCCTATGGCTACACCTTC. Amino acid sequence: CASSPEGSLSYGYTF.

The chain employs TRBV30 and TRBJ1-6, with 8 bases matching TRBD1. The V segment lost 5 bases and the J segment 7 bases; nucleotides outside the gene matches: 4. CDR1 is GTSNPN and CDR2 is SVGIG in the germline V gene (reference sequence). CDR3 length equals 13 residues. CDR3 residues: CAWVDRENSPLHF. CDR3 in DNA: TGTGCCTGGGTGGACAGGGAGAATTCACCCCTCCACTTT.

This clone was observed a few times. Here the CDR3 DNA reads TGTGCCAGCAGCCTGACAGGGATCCTCCAGCCCCAGCATTTT. This gives the protein CASSLTGILQPQHF. V gene TRBV28 combines with J gene TRBJ1-5; TRBD1 agrees at 7 bases. The V and J ends lost 6 bases and 7 bases, in that order; junction bases with no gene match: 9. Germline-derived CDR1 and CDR2 are MDHEN and SYDVKM. The CDR3 is 14 residues long.